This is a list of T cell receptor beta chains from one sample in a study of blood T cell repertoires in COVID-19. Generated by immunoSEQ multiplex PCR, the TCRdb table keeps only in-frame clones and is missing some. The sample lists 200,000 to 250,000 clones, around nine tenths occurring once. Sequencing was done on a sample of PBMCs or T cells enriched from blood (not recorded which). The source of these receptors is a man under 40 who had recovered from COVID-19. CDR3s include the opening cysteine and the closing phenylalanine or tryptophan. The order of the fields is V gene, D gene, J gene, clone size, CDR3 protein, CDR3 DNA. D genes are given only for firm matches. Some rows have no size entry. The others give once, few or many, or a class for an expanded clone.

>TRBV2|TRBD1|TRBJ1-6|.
CASSVSRYGLAGGNARPNSPLHF
TGTGCCAGCAGTGTATCCCGCTATGGGTTGGCAGGGGGCAACGCAAGACCAAATTCACCCCTCCACTTT
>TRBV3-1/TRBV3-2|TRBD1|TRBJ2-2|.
CASSQGQGATGELFF
TGTGCCAGCAGCCAAGGCCAGGGGGCCACCGGGGAGCTGTTTTTT
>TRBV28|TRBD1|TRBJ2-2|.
CASKAGTVGTGELFF
TGTGCCAGCAAGGCAGGGACAGTTGGCACCGGGGAGCTGTTTTTT
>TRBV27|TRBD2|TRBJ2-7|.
CASSKPRTSGTSYEQYF
TGTGCCAGCAGTAAACCCCGGACTAGCGGGACGTCCTACGAGCAGTACTTC
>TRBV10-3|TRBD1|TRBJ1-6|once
CAISEWRTGHPPLHF
TGTGCCATCAGTGAGTGGAGGACAGGGCATCCACCCCTCCACTTT
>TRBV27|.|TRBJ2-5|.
CASSPLDRTGETQYF
TGTGCCAGCAGTCCCTTAGACAGGACCGGAGAGACCCAGTACTTC
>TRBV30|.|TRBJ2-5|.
CAWSGDFHQETQYF
TGTGCCTGGAGCGGGGACTTCCACCAAGAGACCCAGTACTTC
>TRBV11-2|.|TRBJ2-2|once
CASSTDRGGTGELFF
TGTGCCAGCAGCACAGATAGGGGGGGCACCGGGGAGCTGTTTTTT
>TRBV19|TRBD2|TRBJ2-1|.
CASRRTSGSRGNEQFF
TGTGCCAGTAGGAGGACTAGCGGGAGTCGGGGAAATGAGCAGTTCTTC
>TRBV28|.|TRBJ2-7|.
CASSFPLGLETYEQYF
TGTGCCAGCAGTTTTCCCCTGGGACTTGAAACCTACGAGCAGTACTTC
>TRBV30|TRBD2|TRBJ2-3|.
CAWSVGTSGGADTQYF
TGTGCCTGGAGTGTAGGGACTAGCGGGGGGGCAGATACGCAGTATTTT
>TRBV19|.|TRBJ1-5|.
CASSIGQQPQHF
TGTGCCAGTAGTATAGGTCAACAGCCCCAGCATTTT
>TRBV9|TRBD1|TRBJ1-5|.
CASSVAGQANQPQHF
TGTGCCAGCAGCGTCGCGGGACAGGCTAATCAGCCCCAGCATTTT
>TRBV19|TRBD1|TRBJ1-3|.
CASSAGTGDDSCGGTIYF
TGTGCCAGTAGCGCCGGGACAGGGGATGATTCATGTGGGGGCACCATATATTTT
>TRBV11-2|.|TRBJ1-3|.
CASSFVTGSGNTIYF
TGTGCCAGCAGCTTTGTGACAGGATCTGGAAACACCATATATTTT
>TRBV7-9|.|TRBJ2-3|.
CASSREGGTDTQYF
TGTGCCAGCAGCCGAGAAGGCGGGACAGATACGCAGTATTTT
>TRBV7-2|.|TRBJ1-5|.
CASSTAAYSNQPQHF
TGTGCCAGCAGCACGGCGGCCTATAGCAATCAGCCCCAGCATTTT